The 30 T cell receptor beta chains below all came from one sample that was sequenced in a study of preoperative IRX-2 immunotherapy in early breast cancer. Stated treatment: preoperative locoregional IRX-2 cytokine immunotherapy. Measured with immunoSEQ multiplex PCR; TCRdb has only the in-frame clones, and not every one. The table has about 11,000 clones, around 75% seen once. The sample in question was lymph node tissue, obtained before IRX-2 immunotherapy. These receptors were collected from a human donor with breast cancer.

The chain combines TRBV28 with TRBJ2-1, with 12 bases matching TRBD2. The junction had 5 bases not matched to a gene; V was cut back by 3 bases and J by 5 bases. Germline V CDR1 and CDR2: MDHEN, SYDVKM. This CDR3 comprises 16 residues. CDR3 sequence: CASSFRLAGDHNEQFF. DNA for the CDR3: TGTGCCAGCAGTTTTCGACTAGCGGGAGATCACAATGAGCAGTTCTTC.

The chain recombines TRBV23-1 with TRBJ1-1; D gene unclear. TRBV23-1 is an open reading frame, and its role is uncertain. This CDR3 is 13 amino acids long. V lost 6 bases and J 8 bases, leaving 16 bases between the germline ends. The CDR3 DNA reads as TGCGCCAGCAGCTCACTACGAGGGTTAGAAGCTTTCTTT. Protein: CASSSLRGLEAFF.

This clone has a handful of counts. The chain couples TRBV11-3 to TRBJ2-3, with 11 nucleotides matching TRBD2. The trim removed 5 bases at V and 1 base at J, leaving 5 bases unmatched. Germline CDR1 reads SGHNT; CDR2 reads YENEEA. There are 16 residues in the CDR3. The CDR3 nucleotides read TGTGCCAGCAGCCTCAAACTAGCGGGAGGCACAGATACGCAGTATTTT. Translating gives CASSLKLAGGTDTQYF.

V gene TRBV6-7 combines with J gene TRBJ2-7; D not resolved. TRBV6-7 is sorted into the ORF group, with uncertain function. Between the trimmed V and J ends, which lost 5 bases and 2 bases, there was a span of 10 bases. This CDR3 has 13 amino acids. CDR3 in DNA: TGTGCCAGCAGTGAAGTTCCTACCTACGAGCAGTACTTC. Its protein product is CASSEVPTYEQYF.

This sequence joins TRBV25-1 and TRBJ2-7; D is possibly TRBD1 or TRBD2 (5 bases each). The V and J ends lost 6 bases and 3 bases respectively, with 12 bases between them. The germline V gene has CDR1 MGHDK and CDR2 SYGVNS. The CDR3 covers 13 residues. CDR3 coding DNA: TGTGCCAGCAGCCTGGGACGGAGCTACGAGCAGTACTTC. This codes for CASSLGRSYEQYF.

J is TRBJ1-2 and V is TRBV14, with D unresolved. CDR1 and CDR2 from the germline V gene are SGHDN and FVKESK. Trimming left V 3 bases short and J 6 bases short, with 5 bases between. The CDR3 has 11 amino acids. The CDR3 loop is CASSQGNGYTF. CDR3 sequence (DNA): TGTGCCAGCAGCCAGGGTAATGGCTACACCTTC.

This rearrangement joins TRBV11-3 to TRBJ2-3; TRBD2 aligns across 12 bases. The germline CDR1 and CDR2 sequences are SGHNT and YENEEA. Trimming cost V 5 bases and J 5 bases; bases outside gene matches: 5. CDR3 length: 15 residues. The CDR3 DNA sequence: TGTGCCAGCAGCGTCGGACTAGCGGGAATAGATACGCAGTATTTT. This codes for CASSVGLAGIDTQYF.

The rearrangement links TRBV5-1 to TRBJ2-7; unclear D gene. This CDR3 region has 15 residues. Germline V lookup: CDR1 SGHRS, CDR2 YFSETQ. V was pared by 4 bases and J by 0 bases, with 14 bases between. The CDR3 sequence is CASSLSSWSSYEQYF. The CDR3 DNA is TGCGCCAGCAGCCTAAGTTCATGGAGCTCCTACGAGCAGTACTTC.

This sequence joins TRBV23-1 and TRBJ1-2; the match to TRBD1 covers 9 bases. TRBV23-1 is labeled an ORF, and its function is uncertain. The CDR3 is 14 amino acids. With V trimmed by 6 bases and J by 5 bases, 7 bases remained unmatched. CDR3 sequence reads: CASSLGQGDYGYTF. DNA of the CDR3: TGCGCCAGCAGCCTGGGACAGGGAGATTATGGCTACACCTTC.

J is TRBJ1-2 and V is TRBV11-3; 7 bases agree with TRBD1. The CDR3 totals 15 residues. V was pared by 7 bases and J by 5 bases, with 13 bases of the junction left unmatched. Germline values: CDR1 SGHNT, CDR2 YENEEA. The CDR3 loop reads CASTFKDRLGYGYTF. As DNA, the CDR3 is TGTGCCAGCACCTTTAAGGACAGGCTGGGATATGGCTACACCTTC.

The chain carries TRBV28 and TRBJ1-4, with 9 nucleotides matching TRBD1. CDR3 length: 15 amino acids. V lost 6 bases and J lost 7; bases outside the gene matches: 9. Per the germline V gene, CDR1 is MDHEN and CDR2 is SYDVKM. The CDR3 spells CASRIIGTGREKLFF. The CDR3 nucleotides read TGTGCCAGCAGGATTATCGGGACAGGGCGTGAAAAACTGTTTTTT. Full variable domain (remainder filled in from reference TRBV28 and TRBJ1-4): DVKVTQSSRYLVKRTGEKVFLECVQDMDHENMFWYRQDPGLGLRLIYFSYDVKMKEKGDIPEGYSVSREKKERFSLILESASTNQTSMYLCASRIIGTGREKLFFGSGTQLSVL.

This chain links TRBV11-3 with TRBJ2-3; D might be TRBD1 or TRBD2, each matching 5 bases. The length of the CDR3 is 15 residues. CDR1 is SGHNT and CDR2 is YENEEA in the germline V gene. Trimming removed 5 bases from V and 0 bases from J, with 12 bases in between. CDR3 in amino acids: CASSAGTFSTDTQYF. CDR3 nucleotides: TGTGCCAGCAGCGCCGGGACGTTTAGCACAGATACGCAGTATTTT.

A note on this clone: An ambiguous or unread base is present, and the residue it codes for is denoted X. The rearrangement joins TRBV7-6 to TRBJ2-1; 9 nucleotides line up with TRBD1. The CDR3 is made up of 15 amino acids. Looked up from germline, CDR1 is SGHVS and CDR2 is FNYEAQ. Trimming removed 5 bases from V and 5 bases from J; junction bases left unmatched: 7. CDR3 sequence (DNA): TGTGCCAGCAGCCCCCCGGGACAGGGRAACAATGAGCAGTTCTTC. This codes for CASSPPGQXNNEQFF. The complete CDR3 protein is CASSPPGQGNNEQFF.

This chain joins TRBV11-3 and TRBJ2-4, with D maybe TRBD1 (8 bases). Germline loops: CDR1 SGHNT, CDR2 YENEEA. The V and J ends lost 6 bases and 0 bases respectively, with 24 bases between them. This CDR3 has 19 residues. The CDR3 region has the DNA TGTGCCAGCAGTGCAAATCGGGACAGGTGGGGGGGAGCCAAAAACATTCAGTACTTC. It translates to CASSANRDRWGGAKNIQYF. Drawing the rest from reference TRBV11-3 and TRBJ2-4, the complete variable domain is EAGVVQSPRYKIIEKKQPVAFWCNPISGHNTLYWYLQNLGQGPELLIRYENEEAVDDSQLPKDRFSAERLKGVDSTLKIQPAELGDSAVYLCASSANRDRWGGAKNIQYFGAGTRLSVL.

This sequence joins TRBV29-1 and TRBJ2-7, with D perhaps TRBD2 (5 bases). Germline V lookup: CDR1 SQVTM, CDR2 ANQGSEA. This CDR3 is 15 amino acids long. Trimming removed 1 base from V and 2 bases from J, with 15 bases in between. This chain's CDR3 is CSVEGVTSGTYEQYF. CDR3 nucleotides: TGCAGCGTTGAAGGTGTGACAAGCGGAACCTACGAGCAGTACTTC.

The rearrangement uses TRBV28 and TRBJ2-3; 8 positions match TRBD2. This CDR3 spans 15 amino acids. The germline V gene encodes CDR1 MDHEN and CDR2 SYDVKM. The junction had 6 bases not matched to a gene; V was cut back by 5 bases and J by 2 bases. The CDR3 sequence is CASSKGLVNTDTQYF. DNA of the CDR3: TGTGCCAGCAGTAAGGGACTAGTCAACACAGATACGCAGTATTTT.

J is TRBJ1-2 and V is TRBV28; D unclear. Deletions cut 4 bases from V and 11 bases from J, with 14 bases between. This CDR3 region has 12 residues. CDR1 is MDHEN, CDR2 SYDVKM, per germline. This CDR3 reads CASSSPQSKYTF. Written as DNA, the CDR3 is TGTGCCAGCAGTTCACCCCAGTCGAAGTACACCTTC.

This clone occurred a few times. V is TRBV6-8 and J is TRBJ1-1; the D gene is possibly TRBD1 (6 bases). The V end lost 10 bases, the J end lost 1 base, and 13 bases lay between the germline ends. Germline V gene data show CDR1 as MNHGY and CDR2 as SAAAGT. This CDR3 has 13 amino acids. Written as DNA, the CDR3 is TGTGCCATCACCTCGGACAGGAACACTGAAGCTTTCTTT. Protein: CAITSDRNTEAFF.

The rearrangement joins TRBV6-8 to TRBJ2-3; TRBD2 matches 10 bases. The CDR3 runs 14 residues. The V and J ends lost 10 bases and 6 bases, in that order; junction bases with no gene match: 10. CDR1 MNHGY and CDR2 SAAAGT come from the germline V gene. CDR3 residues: CAIRPGTSVDTQYF. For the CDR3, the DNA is TGTGCCATAAGACCCGGGACTAGCGTCGATACGCAGTATTTT.

CDR3 nucleotide sequence: TGTGCCAGCAGCAGGGGTAGCGGGAGGGGCACAGATACGCAGTATTTT. It specifies CASSRGSGRGTDTQYF. V usage is TRBV11-3 and J usage is TRBJ2-3; the match to TRBD2 covers 11 bases. CDR1 is SGHNT, CDR2 YENEEA, per germline. Germline trimming cut 5 bases from V and 1 base from J; bases unmatched to any gene: 5. This CDR3 has 16 residues.

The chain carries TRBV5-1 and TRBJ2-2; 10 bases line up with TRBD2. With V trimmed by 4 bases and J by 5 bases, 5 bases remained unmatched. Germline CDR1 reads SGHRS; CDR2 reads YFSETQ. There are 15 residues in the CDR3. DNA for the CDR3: TGCGCCAGCAGCCCGGGACTAGCGTGGACCGGGGAGCTGTTTTTT. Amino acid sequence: CASSPGLAWTGELFF.

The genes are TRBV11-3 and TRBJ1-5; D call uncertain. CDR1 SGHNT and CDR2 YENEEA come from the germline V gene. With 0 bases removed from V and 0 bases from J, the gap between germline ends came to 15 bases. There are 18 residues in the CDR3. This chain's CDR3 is CASSLDLPGRYSNQPQHF. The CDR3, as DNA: TGTGCCAGCAGCTTAGACCTCCCTGGGAGGTATAGCAATCAGCCCCAGCATTTT.

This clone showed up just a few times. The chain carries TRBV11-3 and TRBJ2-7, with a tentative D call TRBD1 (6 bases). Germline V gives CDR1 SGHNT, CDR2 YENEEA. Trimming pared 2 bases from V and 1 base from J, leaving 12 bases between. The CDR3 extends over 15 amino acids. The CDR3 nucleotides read TGTGCCAGCAGCTTAACTGGACAGCCATCCTACGAGCAGTACTTC. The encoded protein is CASSLTGQPSYEQYF.

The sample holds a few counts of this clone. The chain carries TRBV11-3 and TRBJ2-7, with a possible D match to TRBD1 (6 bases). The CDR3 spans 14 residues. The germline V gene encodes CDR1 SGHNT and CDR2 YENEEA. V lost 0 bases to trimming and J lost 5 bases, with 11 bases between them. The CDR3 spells CASSLETGSHEQYF. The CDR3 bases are TGTGCCAGCAGCTTAGAAACAGGGTCCCACGAGCAGTACTTC. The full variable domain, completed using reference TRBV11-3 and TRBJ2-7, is EAGVVQSPRYKIIEKKQPVAFWCNPISGHNTLYWYLQNLGQGPELLIRYENEEAVDDSQLPKDRFSAERLKGVDSTLKIQPAELGDSAVYLCASSLETGSHEQYFGPGTRLTVT.

The CDR3 region is CASSYGTDNYGYTF. As DNA, the CDR3 is TGTGCCAGCAGCTATGGGACGGATAACTATGGCTACACCTTC. This chain links TRBV11-3 with TRBJ1-2, with D possibly TRBD1 on 5 matching bases. Looked up from germline, CDR1 is SGHNT and CDR2 is YENEEA. V lost 4 bases, J lost 1 base, and 10 bases lay in between. This CDR3 region has 14 residues.

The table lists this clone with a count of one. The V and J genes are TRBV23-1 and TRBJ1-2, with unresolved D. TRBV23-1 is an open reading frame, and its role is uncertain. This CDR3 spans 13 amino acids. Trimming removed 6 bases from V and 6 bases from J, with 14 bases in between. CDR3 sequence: CASSQETSNGYTF. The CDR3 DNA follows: TGCGCCAGCAGCCAAGAGACATCGAATGGCTACACCTTC.

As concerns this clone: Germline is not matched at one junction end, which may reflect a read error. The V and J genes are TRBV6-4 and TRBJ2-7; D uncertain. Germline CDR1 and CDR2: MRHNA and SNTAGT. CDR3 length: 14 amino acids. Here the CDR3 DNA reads TGTGCCAGCAGTTACTCGATCACCCTCTACGAGCAGTACTTC. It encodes CASSYSITLYEQYF.

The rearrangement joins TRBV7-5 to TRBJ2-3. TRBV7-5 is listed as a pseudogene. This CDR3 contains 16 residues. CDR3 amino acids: CASSQGRTPSTDTQYF. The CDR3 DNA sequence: TGTGCCAGCAGCCAAGGTAGAACCCCTTCCACAGATACGCAGTATTTT.

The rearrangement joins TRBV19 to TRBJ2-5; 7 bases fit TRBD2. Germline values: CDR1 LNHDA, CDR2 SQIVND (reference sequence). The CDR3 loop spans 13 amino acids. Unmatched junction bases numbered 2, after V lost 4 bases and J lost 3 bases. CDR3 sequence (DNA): TGTGCCAGTAGTAGGGGGAGGGAAGAGACCCAGTACTTC. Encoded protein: CASSRGREETQYF.

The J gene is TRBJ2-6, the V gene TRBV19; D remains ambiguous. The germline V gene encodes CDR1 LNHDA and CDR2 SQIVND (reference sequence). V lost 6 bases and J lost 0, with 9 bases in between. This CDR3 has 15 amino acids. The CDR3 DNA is TGTGCCAGTAGCGACGAGTTCTCTGGGGCCAACGTCCTGACTTTC. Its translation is CASSDEFSGANVLTF.